These 27 T cell receptor beta chains were sequenced from one sample in a study of OX40 agonist ivuxolimab in advanced cancers. Sequencing used immunoSEQ multiplex PCR; TCRdb keeps in-frame clones, though not all of them. The table shows some 53,000 clones, with roughly 94% occurring only once. The sequences come from CD4+ or CD8+ T cells sorted from blood, collected in a trial of the OX40 agonist ivuxolimab. The receptors here all came from an adult with an advanced solid tumor such as melanoma, head and neck, liver or kidney cancer.

The gene calls are TRBV7-8 and TRBJ2-1, with D maybe TRBD1 (6 bases). Germline V gene data show CDR1 as SGHVS and CDR2 as FQNEAQ. The V and J ends lost 1 base and 10 bases respectively, with 8 bases between them. The CDR3 has 12 residues. The CDR3 region has the DNA TGTGCCAGCAGCTTAGGGGGACACGAGCAGTTCTTC. The encoded protein is CASSLGGHEQFF.

This sequence joins TRBV4-3 and TRBJ2-2; D not resolved. This CDR3 has 16 amino acids. Germline V gene lookup returns CDR1 LGHNA and CDR2 YSLEER. The germline V and J ends were trimmed by 1 base and 7 bases, with 16 bases remaining between them. This chain's CDR3 is CASSQVIEGIGGELFF. CDR3 sequence (DNA): TGCGCCAGCAGCCAAGTCATCGAAGGGATAGGCGGGGAGCTGTTTTTT.

The V and J genes are TRBV7-2 and TRBJ2-7; D is perhaps TRBD2 (6 bases). With 0 bases removed from V and 4 bases from J, the gap between germline ends came to 10 bases. The CDR3 consists of 14 residues. Germline-derived CDR1 and CDR2 are SGHTA and FQGNSA. The DNA of the CDR3 is TGTGCCAGCAGCTTAGCGGTGACTAGTTACGAGCAGTACTTC. Its translation: CASSLAVTSYEQYF.

This clone was seen a single time. The chain is built from TRBV11-2 and TRBJ2-5; 7 bases align to TRBD2. There are 15 residues in the CDR3. Trimming at V came to 5 bases and at J to 1 base, leaving 7 bases not matched to a gene. Per germline, CDR1 SGHAT and CDR2 FQNNGV. The DNA for the CDR3 is TGTGCCAGCAGCCTCTGGGAGCGGGGCCAAGAGACCCAGTACTTC. Its protein is CASSLWERGQETQYF.

CDR3: CSVESSGTSYEQYF. The CDR3 coding sequence is TGCAGCGTTGAATCTAGCGGGACTTCCTACGAGCAGTACTTC. The rearrangement links TRBV29-1 to TRBJ2-7; TRBD2 matches 9 bases. V lost 2 bases and J lost 1; bases outside the gene matches: 3. Germline V gene sequence: CDR1 SQVTM, CDR2 ANQGSEA. This CDR3 contains 14 residues.

This sequence joins TRBV28 and TRBJ2-5, with 7 bases aligning to TRBD2. The CDR3 has 15 amino acids. CDR1 is MDHEN and CDR2 is SYDVKM in the germline V gene. The trim removed 3 bases at V and 6 bases at J, leaving 10 bases unmatched. The CDR3 reads CASSLGPREWKTQYF. The CDR3 coding sequence is TGTGCCAGCAGTTTGGGCCCGCGGGAGTGGAAGACCCAGTACTTC.

This chain links TRBV14 with TRBJ2-2, with 13 bases lining up with TRBD2. J lost 5 bases, V lost 4 bases, and 4 bases had no gene match. This CDR3 contains 16 residues. Per the germline V gene, CDR1 is SGHDN and CDR2 is FVKESK. CDR3 in DNA: TGTGCCAGCAGCCCAGGACTAGCGGGAGTTACCGGGGAGCTGTTTTTT. It encodes CASSPGLAGVTGELFF.

The J gene is TRBJ2-3, the V gene TRBV9; 7 bases line up with TRBD2. Germline-derived CDR1 and CDR2 are SGDLS and YYNGEE. J was trimmed by 6 bases and V by 4 bases; bases with no gene match: 11. This CDR3 has 15 amino acids. CDR3 bases: TGTGCCAGCAGCCAAAGGGAGGGCCGAGTCGATACGCAGTATTTT. This encodes CASSQREGRVDTQYF.

CDR3 nucleotides: TGTGCCAGCAGTGAGCGGCCACTAGGGGCCTACGAGCAGTACTTC. Its protein product is CASSERPLGAYEQYF. V and J are TRBV2 and TRBJ2-7; either TRBD1 or TRBD2 may fit D (5 bases each). With 3 bases removed from V and 2 bases from J, the gap between germline ends came to 14 bases. CDR1 SNHLY and CDR2 FYNNEI come from the germline V gene. This CDR3 spans 15 amino acids. Variable domain in full (rest from reference TRBV2 and TRBJ2-7): EPEVTQTPSHQVTQMGQEVILRCVPISNHLYFYWYRQILGQKVEFLVSFYNNEISEKSEIFDDQFSVERPDGSNFTLKIRSTKLEDSAMYFCASSERPLGAYEQYFGPGTRLTVT.

The rearrangement uses TRBV11-3 and TRBJ2-7; no definite D call. Germline V gives CDR1 SGHNT, CDR2 YENEEA. CDR3 length: 11 amino acids. V lost 5 bases to trimming and J lost 4 bases, with 6 bases between them. CDR3 loop: CASSPGYEQYF. The CDR3 nucleotides are TGTGCCAGCAGCCCCGGGTACGAGCAGTACTTC.

V is TRBV10-3 and J is TRBJ1-2, with 10 positions matching TRBD1. The CDR3 contains 14 residues. Germline values: CDR1 ENHRY, CDR2 SYGVKD. The CDR3 loop reads CAVLPGTGVGGYTF. For the CDR3, the DNA is TGTGCTGTCCTCCCCGGGACAGGGGTAGGCGGCTACACCTTC.

The chain has TRBV4-1 and TRBJ2-1; D call uncertain. Germline V gives CDR1 MGHRA, CDR2 YSYEKL. This CDR3 comprises 15 residues. With 0 bases removed from V and 3 bases from J, the gap between germline ends came to 9 bases. This CDR3 is CASSQDVWNYNEQFF. The CDR3 nucleotides read TGCGCCAGCAGCCAAGATGTATGGAACTACAATGAGCAGTTCTTC.

The CDR3 protein is CASRPGQISHGYTF. The DNA for the CDR3 is TGTGCCAGCAGACCCGGACAGATATCACATGGCTACACCTTC. The chain is built from TRBV6-5 and TRBJ1-2; D possibly corresponds to TRBD1 (6 bases). Looked up from germline, CDR1 is MNHEY and CDR2 is SVGAGI. V lost 6 bases to trimming and J lost 6 bases, with 17 bases between them. This CDR3 has 14 residues.

The chain has TRBV9 and TRBJ1-4, with 7 bases lining up with TRBD1. The CDR3 runs to 20 residues. CDR1 and CDR2 from the germline V gene are SGDLS and YYNGEE. With 4 bases clipped from V and 5 bases from J, the junction kept 23 bases outside the gene matches. The CDR3 DNA reads as TGTGCCAGCAGCCCATTGACGGGACAGTGGGAACGGACCTTGAATGAAAAACTGTTTTTT. Protein sequence: CASSPLTGQWERTLNEKLFF.

V usage is TRBV2 and J usage is TRBJ1-3; tentative D call: TRBD1 (6 bases). The CDR3 loop spans 16 amino acids. With 5 bases removed from V and 3 bases from J, the gap between germline ends came to 17 bases. The V gene's germline CDR1 is SNHLY and CDR2 FYNNEI. In DNA form, the CDR3 reads TGTGCCAGCAGTAAATCGGGGGGGCTGCTTGGAAACACCATATATTTT. Translating it yields CASSKSGGLLGNTIYF.

The chain has TRBV27 and TRBJ2-7; 8 bases line up with TRBD2. J gave up 5 bases and V 6 bases, and 9 bases lay outside the gene matches. The CDR3 totals 14 residues. Germline-derived CDR1 and CDR2 are MNHEY and SMNVEV (reference sequence). The CDR3 region is CASSFSGSVNEQYF. Here the CDR3 DNA reads TGTGCCAGCAGCTTCAGCGGGAGTGTGAACGAGCAGTACTTC.

The chain has TRBV11-2 and TRBJ2-3; D is uncertain. The CDR3 has 14 residues. Germline CDR1 is SGHAT and CDR2 is FQNNGV. Trimming cost V 1 base and J 5 bases, with 10 bases left between them. CDR3: CASSLGGPGDTQYF. The DNA of the CDR3 is TGTGCCAGCAGCTTAGGTGGGCCGGGAGATACGCAGTATTTT. Filled out from reference TRBV11-2 and TRBJ2-3, the complete variable domain reads EAGVAQSPRYKIIEKRQSVAFWCNPISGHATLYWYQQILGQGPKLLIQFQNNGVVDDSQLPKDRFSAERLKGVDSTLKIQPAKLEDSAVYLCASSLGGPGDTQYFGPGTRLTVL.

V usage is TRBV27 and J usage is TRBJ2-2; D gene unclear. The CDR3 consists of 13 residues. V lost 2 bases to trimming and J lost 5 bases, with 6 bases between them. Per germline, CDR1 MNHEY and CDR2 SMNVEV (reference sequence). CDR3 in DNA: TGTGCCAGCAGTTTAAAGAGGACCGGGGAGCTGTTTTTT. Its translation: CASSLKRTGELFF.

This chain joins TRBV6-1 and TRBJ1-2, with D maybe TRBD1 (6 bases). The CDR3 extends over 14 amino acids. V lost 1 base, J lost 0 bases, and 6 bases lay in between. Germline values: CDR1 MNHNS, CDR2 SASEGT. CDR3 amino acids: CASSEGTANYGYTF. CDR3 nucleotides: TGTGCCAGCAGTGAAGGGACAGCTAACTATGGCTACACCTTC.

The V call is TRBV6-5, the J call TRBJ2-7; D remains ambiguous. The germline gives CDR1 MNHEY, CDR2 SVGAGI. Trimming shortened V by 8 bases and J by 2 bases, and 19 bases separated the two germline ends. The CDR3 has 15 amino acids. DNA of the CDR3: TGTGCCAGCTCCTACGAGGTTGCCCAGCCCTACGAGCAGTACTTC. It encodes CASSYEVAQPYEQYF.

The chain couples TRBV14 to TRBJ2-3, with D unresolved. V lost 4 bases and J lost 0, with 14 bases in between. The CDR3 is 16 amino acids. Looked up from germline, CDR1 is SGHDN and CDR2 is FVKESK. The CDR3 DNA sequence: TGTGCCAGCAGCCCTCAGCCAACTCAAAGCACAGATACGCAGTATTTT. Its translation: CASSPQPTQSTDTQYF.

The V call is TRBV9, the J call TRBJ2-5; D possibly uses TRBD1 or TRBD2 (5 bases each). Germline CDR1 is SGDLS and CDR2 is YYNGEE. The CDR3 sequence is 16 residues long. Trimming left V 3 bases short and J 1 base short, with 16 bases between. The CDR3 DNA is TGTGCCAGCAGCGGAGGAGGTGACAGTGCCCAAGAGACCCAGTACTTC. This gives the protein CASSGGGDSAQETQYF.

The chain couples TRBV13 to TRBJ2-7; 9 bases align to TRBD2. V lost 3 bases to trimming and J lost 2 bases; unmatched junction nucleotides: 2. Germline-derived CDR1 and CDR2 are PRHDT and FYEKMQ (reference sequence). The CDR3 is 14 residues long. CDR3 region: CASSFRGRAYEQYF. Here the CDR3 DNA reads TGTGCCAGCAGCTTTCGCGGGAGGGCCTACGAGCAGTACTTC.

The J gene is TRBJ1-5, the V gene TRBV7-2; tentative D call: TRBD1 (5 bases). This CDR3 has 17 residues. The germline CDR1 and CDR2 sequences are SGHTA and FQGNSA. Trimming pared 4 bases from V and 2 bases from J, leaving 18 bases between. The CDR3 coding sequence is TGTGCCAGCAGCTCCCTCTGGGGGATTATGGGCAATCAGCCCCAGCATTTT. The encoded protein is CASSSLWGIMGNQPQHF.

V usage is TRBV19 and J usage is TRBJ2-5, with 9 positions matching TRBD1. In germline, CDR1 is LNHDA, CDR2 SQIVND (reference sequence). The CDR3 sequence is 15 residues long. The J segment lost 5 bases and the V segment lost 7 bases, leaving 11 bases of the junction unmatched. The CDR3 region is CASTLGQGQGETQYF. CDR3 nucleotides: TGTGCCAGTACCCTAGGACAGGGGCAGGGGGAGACCCAGTACTTC.

The chain uses TRBV6-1 and TRBJ2-7; no firm D call. This CDR3 region has 13 residues. Germline V gene sequence: CDR1 MNHNS, CDR2 SASEGT. V lost 3 bases to trimming and J lost 2 bases, with 8 bases between them. The CDR3 spells CASSDFATYEQYF. Written as DNA, the CDR3 is TGTGCCAGCAGTGACTTCGCTACCTACGAGCAGTACTTC.

This clone was recorded only once. The chain uses TRBV27 and TRBJ2-5; 9 positions match TRBD2. V lost 6 bases, J lost 5 bases, and 19 bases stayed unmatched. Germline V gives CDR1 MNHEY, CDR2 SMNVEV (reference sequence). There are 18 residues in the CDR3. This chain's CDR3 is CASSPGGSEREVGETQYF. CDR3 DNA: TGTGCCAGCAGCCCGGGTGGTTCGGAGCGGGAGGTGGGGGAGACCCAGTACTTC.